This T cell receptor (beta chain) came from a study of cytomegalovirus exposure and HLA in healthy donors. Study-level findings and limits: A later analysis linked 16,951 TCR beta sequences to HLA alleles at 0.05 false discovery rate. Because they were indistinguishable, some V segments, including TRBV6-2 and TRBV6-3, were excluded.

Turning to this clone: Its target is not known.

In germline, CDR1 is LNHDA, CDR2 SQIVND (reference sequence). The CDR3 totals 16 residues. J gave up 5 bases and V 0 bases, and 7 bases lay outside the gene matches. With 60 Vbeta and 13 Jbeta primers, the PCR was carried out. Per the original methods: Approximately 9.9 million of some 80 million unique TCR beta chains were shared, per a later count. This table comes from immunoSEQ multiplex PCR, and its TCRdb copy is limited to in-frame clones, with some not included. The D gene and trimming were derived from the DNA, and the V and J assignments and clone size from that table. The repertoire has about 190,000 clones, more than 75% of them found once; the top ten carry approximately 2%.

The gene calls are TRBV19 and TRBJ1-5, with 7 bases lining up with TRBD1. What was sequenced was PBMCs. This clonotype originated in a woman under 30 in good health and CMV-seronegative. This chain's CDR3 is CASSIDKGGADQPQHF. The DNA for the CDR3 is TGTGCCAGTAGTATAGATAAAGGGGGCGCCGATCAGCCCCAGCATTTT.